This TCR beta chain was captured by sequencing in a study of identifying expanded T cells in peripheral blood. This CDR3 region has 15 residues. V shed 1 base and J shed 7 bases, with 14 bases lying between them. The germline CDR1 and CDR2 sequences are LGHNA and YSLEER. The study, taken as a whole, reports: Across healthy donors, higher total template counts meant significantly greater roughly two-week count variance. Technical replicates showed roughly 1.2 changed clones; two weeks about 16.4; four weeks 19.

Some clones are missing from TCRdb's copy, which holds only in-frame ones; the method was immunoSEQ multiplex PCR. This table holds tens of thousands of clones, roughly 85% found once. On this clone: Its specificity is not known.

The sequenced sample was blood. This sequence joins TRBV4-3 and TRBJ2-1; the D gene is possibly TRBD2 (5 bases). The source is a person aged 18 to 70 in good health. The DNA for the CDR3 is TGCGCCAGCAGCCAAGGGCTAGCTGCTTTGAATGAGCAGTTCTTC. This gives the protein CASSQGLAALNEQFF.